A single TCR beta chain is shown here with its context. The antigen it recognizes is unknown. Base qualities are not recorded, but no much larger clone differs from it by a single base. CDR1 and CDR2 are read off the germline V gene as SGHRS and YFSETQ. Trimming takes 4 bases off V and 6 bases off J; junction bases not matched to a gene: 6. The CDR3 measures 14 amino acids from cysteine to phenylalanine. Of the read, only the CDR3 DNA is kept; its 42 bases are in frame from base 1. TCRbeta CDR3 regions were amplified from genomic DNA using the immunoSEQ Assay, a bias-controlled multiplex PCR. The paper's data handling went like this. Within the assay, amplification of reference gene primers was used to estimate how many nucleated cells each sample contained. Sequence reads were collapsed and filtered to measure the absolute abundance of every unique TCRbeta CDR3 rearrangement. For each sample, productive Simpson clonality was calculated as the square root of Simpson's diversity index over productive rearrangements. Entries here come from immuneACCESS through TCRdb and include only in-frame sequences with V and J called. Some clones fail to appear in such tables; in the studies checked, an unresolved V gene covers under half of the shortfall, and the cause of the remainder is unknown. V, J and clone size are those of that table, while D and trimming were read from the DNA. In this sample the table shows 200,000 to 250,000 clones, less than 90% of which occur a single time. The top ten constitute about 10% of the sample.

This sample stems from a study of blood T cell repertoires in COVID-19 (dated by TCRdb to 2019 to 2021). For the study in its entirety: Samples covering the acute and convalescent phases of COVID-19 were provided by collaborators in the United States, Italy and Spain. Nearly every sample came with metadata listing a de-identified subject ID, COVID-19 status, age in years and sex. Where available, HLA class I and class II types were obtained from metadata supplied by the sample provider rather than from assay-based typing. Samples came from the ongoing ImmuneRACE study (first 160 participants) plus 1,254 subjects from 6 global collaborators. The prospective study material was composed of cDNA or gDNA derived from T cells, B-cell-depleted T cells, or PBMCs. A freely available public database, intended as a resource for researchers studying the immune response to SARS-CoV-2, is where the repertoires were released. Subjects who had been exposed to COVID-19, were actively infected with it, or had recovered from it provided the deeply sampled blood TCRbeta repertoires that made up the dataset.

In Seattle, one collaborating source enrolled patients while the infection was active and tracked those patients longitudinally over the course of disease. The collaborating institutions used their own protocols to collect whole blood in K2EDTA tubes. For TCRbeta analysis, collaborators shipped samples as frozen whole blood, isolated PBMCs, or DNA extracted from either of those sample types. Points the paper makes about the study in general: The amount of clinical and demographic metadata varied by source and participant and was provided uncurated.

Sequenced sample: peripheral blood. The sequence came from a woman of 80 years or more with COVID-19, enrolled during active disease. The sequence links TRBV5-1 to TRBJ1-4; 7 bases in the junction line up with TRBD1. In nucleotides, the sequence is TGCGCCAGCAGCACGACAGGGACCGATGAAAAACTGTTTTTT. This translates into CASSTTGTDEKLFF.